These 20 T cell receptor beta chains originate from one sample sequenced in a study of T cells in Graves' hyperthyroidism and ophthalmopathy. Amplified TCR beta CDR3 regions derived from RNA transcripts. In the first-round RT-PCR of the TCR CDR3, the HTBI primer set was used. TCRdb reprocessed the multiplex PCR reads with MiXCR, giving one entry per CDR3 protein. This table holds roughly 300,000 distinct CDR3 sequences, 14% found once. The sequenced sample consisted of blood. Receptors originate from a woman under 40 with Graves' hyperthyroidism.

This clonotype has ten or more counts. CDR3 bases: TGTGCCAGCAGTACTCGGACAGGGGAAGGCACAGATACGCAGTATTTT. The encoded protein is CASSTRTGEGTDTQYF. The chain links TRBV28 to TRBJ2-3, with 9 bases matching TRBD1. The germline V gene has CDR1 MDHEN and CDR2 SYDVKM. The junction had 7 bases not matched to a gene; V was cut back by 5 bases and J by 1 base. The CDR3 runs 16 residues.

To note about this clonotype: One junction end disagrees with the germline gene, perhaps due to a read error. The chain recombines TRBV28 with TRBJ2-4; D perhaps matches TRBD2 (5 bases). CDR1 and CDR2 (germline): MDHEN, SYDVKM. This CDR3 is 14 amino acids long. CDR3 coding DNA: TGTGCCAGCAGTACCGGGGTTCTGAAAAACATTCAGCACTTC. It yields the protein CASSTGVLKNIQHF. The entire variable domain, with the rest obtained from reference TRBV28 and TRBJ2-4, is as follows: DVKVTQSSRYLVKRTGEKVFLECVQDMDHENMFWYRQDPGLGLRLIYFSYDVKMKEKGDIPEGYSVSREKKERFSLILESASTNQTSMYLCASSTGVLKNIQHFGAGTRLSVL.

This clonotype appeared a few times. The chain has TRBV18 and TRBJ1-5; D unclear. The CDR3 contains 12 residues. Trimming pared 3 bases from V and 6 bases from J, leaving 6 bases between. Germline CDR1 reads KGHSH; CDR2 reads LQKENI. The CDR3, as DNA: TGTGCCAGCTCACCTATGGGTCAGCCCCAGCATTTT. It codes for CASSPMGQPQHF.

This clonotype was picked up many times. The chain carries TRBV6-1 and TRBJ1-1, with D uncertain. The CDR3 sequence is 13 residues long. With 5 bases removed from V and 4 bases from J, the gap between germline ends came to 11 bases. Looked up from germline, CDR1 is MNHNS and CDR2 is SASEGT. The CDR3 sequence: CASSRQVFTEAFF. Written as DNA, the CDR3 is TGTGCCAGCAGTCGCCAGGTGTTCACTGAAGCTTTCTTT.

This clonotype was seen a few times. V gene TRBV10-1 combines with J gene TRBJ2-3, with 8 bases matching TRBD2. Trimming took 5 bases from V and 0 from J; bases not matched to a gene: 7. The CDR3 runs 16 residues. The germline V gene has CDR1 WNHNN and CDR2 SYGVQD (reference sequence). CDR3 sequence (DNA): TGCGCCAGCAGTCGTTATAGCGGGGCTAGCACAGATACGCAGTATTTT. This gives the protein CASSRYSGASTDTQYF.

There are a few counts of this clonotype. Here the CDR3 DNA reads TGTGCCAGCAGCCTCCTCCTAGCGGGGGGCGGATCCTACAATGAGCAGTTCTTC. Translation gives CASSLLLAGGGSYNEQFF. The chain uses TRBV3-1 and TRBJ2-1; 11 bases match TRBD2. This CDR3 contains 18 residues. The V gene end was trimmed by 4 bases and the J gene end by 1 base; junction bases not matched to a gene: 9. Germline V gives CDR1 LGHDT, CDR2 YNNKEL (reference sequence).

This clonotype was counted ten times or more. This chain links TRBV7-9 with TRBJ1-2, with TRBD1 identical over 7 bases. V was clipped by 5 bases and J by 5 bases; unmatched bases: 5. The germline gives CDR1 SEHNR, CDR2 FQNEAQ (reference sequence). CDR3 length: 13 amino acids. The CDR3 here is CASSQDRWYGYTF. The CDR3 DNA is TGTGCCAGCAGCCAGGACAGGTGGTATGGCTACACCTTC.

Only a few counts were recorded for this clonotype. The chain carries TRBV6-2 or TRBV6-3 and TRBJ1-5; D is uncertain. From germline, CDR1 is MNHEY and CDR2 SVGEGT. The CDR3 is made up of 15 amino acids. The V end was cut by 4 bases, the J end by 2 bases, with 12 bases between. In DNA, the CDR3 is TGTGCCAGCAGTTTGGGGTTAGCGGGCAATCAGCCCCAGCATTTT. The encoded protein is CASSLGLAGNQPQHF.

At least ten counts were recorded for this clonotype. The V gene is TRBV3-1, the J gene TRBJ2-3, with TRBD2 identical over 8 bases. Trimming took 1 base from V and 7 from J; bases not matched to a gene: 10. The CDR3 runs to 16 residues. Germline V gene lookup returns CDR1 LGHDT and CDR2 YNNKEL (reference sequence). The CDR3 loop is CASSQGLAGGSHTQYF. DNA of the CDR3: TGTGCCAGCAGCCAAGGCCTTGCGGGAGGTTCACATACGCAGTATTTT.

In the case of this clonotype: Given a much more abundant clone one base away, this may be a read error. The rearrangement uses TRBV29-1 and TRBJ1-1; D gene ambiguous. This CDR3 has 12 amino acids. V was trimmed by 6 bases and J by 10 bases, leaving 18 bases between them. CDR1 is SQVTM and CDR2 is ANQGSEA in the germline V gene. Here the CDR3 reads CSVVVGVLGAFF. The CDR3, as DNA: TGCAGCGTCGTAGTAGGAGTTTTGGGAGCTTTCTTT.

In the case of this clonotype: The junction departs from germline at one end; a sequencing error may be responsible. The chain is built from TRBV28 and TRBJ1-5; 10 nucleotides match TRBD1. Germline CDR1 and CDR2: MDHEN and SYDVKM. The CDR3 runs 13 residues. The CDR3 sequence: CASRTGGIQPQRF. The CDR3 coding sequence is TGTGCCAGCAGGACAGGGGGCATTCAGCCCCAGCGTTTT.

This clonotype occurred many times. The chain links TRBV7-2 to TRBJ2-3, with 7 bases identical to TRBD2. Per germline, CDR1 SGHTA and CDR2 FQGNSA. The CDR3 sequence is 17 residues long. V shed 4 bases and J 0 bases; nucleotides not matched to a gene: 10. The CDR3 reads CASSSLSSGSSTDTQYF. For the CDR3, the DNA is TGTGCCAGCAGCTCCCTATCTAGCGGATCCAGCACAGATACGCAGTATTTT. The complete variable domain, with remaining parts taken from reference TRBV7-2 and TRBJ2-3, reads GAGVSQSPSNKVTEKGKDVELRCDPISGHTALYWYRQSLGQGLEFLIYFQGNSAPDKSGLPSDRFSAERTGGSVSTLTIQRTQQEDSAVYLCASSSLSSGSSTDTQYFGPGTRLTVL.

In regard to this clonotype: A junction end diverges from the germline sequence, so it may reflect a read error. The V call is TRBV28, the J call TRBJ2-7, with 11 bases matching TRBD2. CDR3 length: 15 residues. Germline CDR1 MDHEN, CDR2 SYDVKM. The CDR3 region has the DNA TGTGCCAGCGCCGGAGGGACTAGCGGCTCCTACGTGCAGTACTTC. Its protein product is CASAGGTSGSYVQYF.

This clonotype was counted a few times. In nucleotides, the CDR3 is TGTGCCAGTACCCCCGGGACAGGGACGTACGAGCAGTACTTC. Its translation is CASTPGTGTYEQYF. This chain uses TRBV6-1 with TRBJ2-7; 9 nucleotides agree with TRBD1. With 9 bases clipped from V and 4 bases from J, the junction kept 10 bases outside the gene matches. The CDR3 is 14 residues long. Per the germline V gene, CDR1 is MNHNS and CDR2 is SASEGT.

There are a few counts of this clonotype. CDR3 loop: CASSLNRVADTQYF. CDR3 nucleotide sequence: TGTGCCAGCAGCTTGAACAGGGTGGCAGATACGCAGTATTTT. The genes are TRBV7-2 and TRBJ2-3, with a possible D match to TRBD1 (6 bases). CDR3 size: 14 residues. Trimming removed 3 bases from V and 4 bases from J, with 11 bases in between. The germline CDR1 and CDR2 sequences are SGHTA and FQGNSA. Drawing the rest from reference TRBV7-2 and TRBJ2-3, the complete variable domain is GAGVSQSPSNKVTEKGKDVELRCDPISGHTALYWYRQSLGQGLEFLIYFQGNSAPDKSGLPSDRFSAERTGGSVSTLTIQRTQQEDSAVYLCASSLNRVADTQYFGPGTRLTVL.

This rearrangement joins TRBV20-1 to TRBJ2-2; the D is unclear. This CDR3 region has 12 residues. CDR1 DFQATT and CDR2 SNEGSKA come from the germline V gene (reference sequence). V was cut by 0 bases and J by 6 bases, with 5 bases left in between. CDR3 DNA sequence: TGCAGTGCTAGAGATTTAGCCGGGGAGCTGTTTTTT. Protein product: CSARDLAGELFF.

This clonotype was picked up a small number of times. The V gene is TRBV19, the J gene TRBJ1-5; D perhaps matches TRBD1 (5 bases). The CDR3 is 15 residues long. CDR1 is LNHDA, CDR2 SQIVND, per germline (reference sequence). Trimming removed 4 bases at V and 0 bases at J, with 10 bases between. CDR3 amino acids: CASSTGGASNQPQHF. CDR3 nucleotide sequence: TGTGCCAGTAGTACCGGAGGGGCTAGCAATCAGCCCCAGCATTTT. Filled out from reference TRBV19 and TRBJ1-5, the complete variable domain reads DGGITQSPKYLFRKEGQNVTLSCEQNLNHDAMYWYRQDPGQGLRLIYYSQIVNDFQKGDIAEGYSVSREKKESFPLTVTSAQKNPTAFYLCASSTGGASNQPQHFGDGTRLSIL.

This clonotype was seen ten or more times. The rearrangement uses TRBV28 and TRBJ2-1, with 10 nucleotides matching TRBD2. The germline CDR1 and CDR2 sequences are MDHEN and SYDVKM. Trimming at V came to 5 bases and at J to 4 bases, leaving 14 bases not matched to a gene. The CDR3 is 18 residues long. The CDR3 region has the DNA TGTGCCAGCAGTGACCCCGGGAGAACTAGCGGGGCATACAATGAGCAGTTCTTC. Translating gives CASSDPGRTSGAYNEQFF.

This clonotype was counted ten times or more. The CDR3 bases are TGTGCCAGCAGCGCAAATGAAAAACTGTTTTTT. Amino acid sequence: CASSANEKLFF. This chain joins TRBV7-2 and TRBJ1-4; the D is unclear. V was trimmed by 5 bases and J by 5 bases, leaving 3 bases between them. CDR1 SGHTA and CDR2 FQGNSA come from the germline V gene. The CDR3 sequence is 11 residues long.

This clonotype was detected ten times or more. The chain uses TRBV29-1 and TRBJ2-5; 8 positions match TRBD2. J gave up 5 bases and V 4 bases, and 12 bases lay outside the gene matches. This CDR3 is 15 amino acids long. Per the germline V gene, CDR1 is SQVTM and CDR2 is ANQGSEA. CDR3 bases: TGCAGCGTTGTGCACACTGTCGGGAGGGGTGAGACCCAGTACTTC. Amino acids: CSVVHTVGRGETQYF.